This T cell receptor beta chain is from a study of T cells after yellow fever vaccination. V lost 3 bases to trimming and J lost 4 bases; unmatched junction nucleotides: 2. The CDR3 has 15 amino acids. CDR1 SGHRS and CDR2 YFSETQ come from the germline V gene. TCRdb called the 5' RACE reads again in MiXCR, with one record for every CDR3 protein. The repertoire holds about 400,000 distinct CDR3 sequences, with roughly 10% as singletons. This specimen consisted of PBMCs, obtained on the day of the first yellow fever vaccination. The chain carries TRBV5-1 and TRBJ2-2; 11 bases match TRBD1. The clonotype comes from a man between 18 and 35 years old who received the YFV17D yellow fever vaccine. For the CDR3, the DNA is TGCGCCAGCAGCTGGACAGGGGGCAGCACCGGGGAGCTGTTTTTT. Protein sequence: CASSWTGGSTGELFF.